This is a list of T cell receptor beta chains from one sample in a study of shared clonotypes between healthy human individuals. Repertoires were generated with immunoSEQ multiplex PCR, while TCRdb's copy carries only in-frame clones and drops some. The sample includes around 1.5 million clones, around 98% seen only once; the top ten take roughly 0.45%. The sample taken for sequencing was naive CD4+ T cells sorted from blood. The origin of the receptors is a man aged 25-45 years in good health. Each CDR3 is given without its conserved first and last residue.

V: TRBV18
CDR3: ASSPLGQRNTEAF

V: TRBV15
CDR3: ATGESGSHYEQY

V: TRBV5-6
CDR3: ASTPLATPVTQY

V: TRBV5-4
CDR3: ASSGTSRNEQF

V: TRBV15
CDR3: ATSRRRLAGYNEQF

V: TRBV28
CDR3: ASSLSEAF

V: TRBV5-5
CDR3: ASSPEPTSTDTQY

V: TRBV5-1
CDR3: ASSLTSEQETQY

V: TRBV7-6
CDR3: ASIRGSGPNTGELF

V: TRBV11-2
CDR3: ASSIYFSVAGAGEQY

V: TRBV19
CDR3: ASSNHGSQPTQH

V: TRBV29-1
CDR3: SVAFLGNTEAF

V: TRBV11-2
CDR3: ASSRGDASYEQY

V: TRBV7-2
CDR3: ASSLDGGWTYEQY

V: TRBV19
CDR3: ASSDRDSTDTQY

V: TRBV7-2
CDR3: ASSSRTDSYNEQF

V: TRBV28
CDR3: ATQTGGSYNEQF

V: TRBV5-4
CDR3: ASSGPGLATHEQF

V: TRBV7-2
CDR3: ASRFSGANVLT

V: TRBV4-2
CDR3: ASSQDLHRISGRAGSTDTQY

V: TRBV29-1
CDR3: SVGLAGGGHYNEQF

V: TRBV29-1
CDR3: SVLAGGSGANVLT

V: TRBV19
CDR3: ASSILRQSSNQPQH

V: TRBV5-1
CDR3: ASRPIGAGELF

V: TRBV5-1
CDR3: ASSSGTSGSGDTQY

V: TRBV25-1
CDR3: ASTRANVLT

V: TRBV19
CDR3: ASSARQGTSGTDTQY

V: TRBV5-4
CDR3: ASSFWQNTGELF

V: TRBV27
CDR3: ASKELSYNEQF

V: TRBV21-1
CDR3: ASNTTPGQGRSGANVLT

V: TRBV5-1
CDR3: ASSLRTGGPGELF

V: TRBV9
CDR3: ASSVLAADPQY

V: TRBV18
CDR3: ASSLDRGGNNEQF

V: TRBV29-1
CDR3: SVKPGQGRQY

V: TRBV5-5
CDR3: ASSPPNTGELF

V: TRBV9
CDR3: ASSPGGVRPVKLF

V: TRBV11-2
CDR3: ASSGGTGDFYNEQF

V: TRBV5-1
CDR3: ASSRDSWADEQF

V: TRBV7-5
CDR3: ARTPAGESSYEQY

V: TRBV19
CDR3: ASTSQY

V: TRBV11-2
CDR3: ASSLVSGSNQPQH

V: TRBV2
CDR3: ASSGITGELF

V: TRBV30
CDR3: AWSVGDRGYQPQH

V: TRBV4-3
CDR3: ASSQESIRQTQY

V: TRBV5-4
CDR3: ASSFGLAAYNEQF

V: TRBV27
CDR3: ASGTTGVYGYT

V: TRBV25-1
CDR3: ASSVTGNSGELF

V: TRBV10-3
CDR3: AISEVPVNEQF